This T cell receptor beta chain comes out of a study of T cell repertoires in cytomegalovirus infection. Study at large: As its CMV epitopes, the study selected recently identified HLA-C-restricted and well-studied HLA-B-restricted targets. TCR beta signatures that were public indicated CMV infection and matching HLA type. Points from the study as a whole: HLA-C-restricted CMV-specific TCR beta clonotypes were dominant in the ex vivo response. Summed frequency of shared TCR beta families picked out CMV carriers who also had the relevant HLA.

This clonotype was found a few times. The antigen remains unidentified. Trimming cost V 3 bases and J 1 base; bases outside gene matches: 7. There are 17 residues in the CDR3. TCRdb used MiXCR to reprocess the reads, holding one entry per CDR3 protein. Found here are approximately 1,000,000 distinct CDR3 sequences, roughly 30% of them singletons; the top ten hold 13%. Specimen: cultured CD8+ T cells from PBMCs, collected from culture after CMV antigen stimulation. The chain combines TRBV12-3 or TRBV12-4 with TRBJ2-1, with TRBD1 identical over 9 bases. The sequence was collected from a human donor in good health (CMV status not recorded). Some clones in this sample may be carry-over from other donors' samples. In nucleotides, the CDR3 is TGTGCCAGCAGTTTCCTATCGGACAGGGGTTCCTACAATGAGCAGTTCTTC. Its translation: CASSFLSDRGSYNEQFF.